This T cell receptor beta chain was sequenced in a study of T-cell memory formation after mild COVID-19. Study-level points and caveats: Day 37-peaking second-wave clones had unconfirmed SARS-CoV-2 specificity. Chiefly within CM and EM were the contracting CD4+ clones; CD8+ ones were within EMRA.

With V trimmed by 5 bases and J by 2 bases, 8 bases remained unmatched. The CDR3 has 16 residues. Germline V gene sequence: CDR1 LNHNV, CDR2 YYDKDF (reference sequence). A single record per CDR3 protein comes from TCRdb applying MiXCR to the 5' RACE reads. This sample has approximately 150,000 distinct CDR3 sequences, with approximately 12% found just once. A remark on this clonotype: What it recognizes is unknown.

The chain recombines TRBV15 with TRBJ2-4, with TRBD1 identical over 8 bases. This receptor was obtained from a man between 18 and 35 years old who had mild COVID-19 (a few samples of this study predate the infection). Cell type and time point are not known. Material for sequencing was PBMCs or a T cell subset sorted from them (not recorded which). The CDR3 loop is CATSSRTGTTKNIQYF. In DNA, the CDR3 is TGTGCCACCAGCTCCCGGACAGGGACGACCAAAAACATTCAGTACTTC.